This T cell receptor (beta chain) was sequenced during a study of blood T cell repertoires in COVID-19. Looking at the study overall: Samples of COVID-19 (acute and convalescent) were obtained from the United States, Italy and Spain. Sources were T cells, B-cell-depleted T cells, or PBMCs; the material itself was cDNA or gDNA.

On this clone itself: One end of the junction varies from germline; a read error may be responsible.

From germline, CDR1 is MGHRA and CDR2 YSYEKL. The CDR3 spans 14 residues. Per the original data handling: Amplification of reference gene primers provided the estimated nucleated cell counts. This table comes from immunoSEQ multiplex PCR, and its TCRdb copy is limited to in-frame clones, with some not included. That table gives V, J and clone size, and the DNA gave D and trimming. The sample gives about 400,000 clones, 70% to 90% of which show up once; more than 0.95% is in the top ten. This sequence originates from a middle-aged man with acute or convalescent COVID-19. This chain links TRBV4-1 with TRBJ2-5; 9 nucleotides align to TRBD2. The material sequenced was peripheral blood. CDR3 loop: CASSQEGGASGVDF. The DNA of the CDR3 is TGCGCCAGCAGCCAAGAAGGCGGGGCTAGCGGGGTCGACTTC.